This TCR beta chain was retrieved from a study of cytomegalovirus exposure and HLA in healthy donors. Study information: In a later analysis, it was reported that the approximately 120 validation repertoires had been produced on the same platform as the 690 or so repertoires belonging to the first cohort. Study outcomes and limitations: The TCR clusters that emerged in the first cohort tended, a later analysis found, to co-occur in the approximately 110 validation repertoires. Three CMV-associated chains proved CMV antigen-specific in vitro.

The length of the CDR3 is 16 residues. Germline V gene lookup returns CDR1 MNHEY and CDR2 SMNVEV (reference sequence). V lost 5 bases and J lost 2; bases outside the gene matches: 11. This table comes from immunoSEQ multiplex PCR, and its TCRdb copy is limited to in-frame clones, with some not included. The repertoire consists of 120,000 or so clones, with 75% to 90% occurring once and the leading ten covering 1% to 1.4%. With regard to this clone: Its specificity is not known.

Separate from the approximately 720-subject first cohort was the roughly 130-subject validation cohort, to which the donors belonged. The chain joins TRBV27 to TRBJ2-7; the match to TRBD2 covers 8 bases. The sample comprised PBMCs. The receptor comes from a young woman in good health and CMV-seronegative. CDR3: CASSALGGRNTYEQYF. The CDR3 nucleotides are TGTGCCAGCAGTGCCCTAGGCGGGAGGAATACCTACGAGCAGTACTTC.